This T cell receptor beta chain was captured by sequencing in a study of T and B cells in COVID-19 patients. Overall study findings and caveats: Few blood samples existed from mildly ill patients during symptoms or early in severe cases.

TRB rearrangements were amplified by multiplex PCR with BIOMED2 TRB-A/B primers. One entry per CDR3 protein results from TCRdb running MiXCR on the multiplex PCR reads. The sample consists of roughly 15,000 distinct CDR3 sequences, roughly 29% of them appearing once. The table lists this clonotype with a few counts. Its antigen is unknown. From blood, roughly 240-550 ng of genomic DNA served as TRB template. The TCR originated in a human donor who had recovered from COVID-19. The sequenced sample consisted of blood.

The CDR3 protein is CAYSTGVSYGYTF. Written as DNA, the CDR3 is TGTGCCTACTCCACAGGGGTTTCCTATGGCTACACCTTC. This rearrangement joins TRBV30 to TRBJ1-2; the match to TRBD1 covers 7 bases. Germline CDR1 GTSNPN, CDR2 SVGIG (reference sequence). The CDR3 sequence is 13 residues long. The trim removed 7 bases at V and 4 bases at J, leaving 9 bases unmatched.